Below, 18 T cell receptor beta chains from the same sample are listed, as sequenced in a study of shared clonotypes between healthy human individuals. Positive CCR7 selection of CD45RO-negative cells yielded the naive CD8 cells, and terminally differentiated effector memory CD45RA+ cells were excluded. Clones were read by immunoSEQ multiplex PCR, and TCRdb kept only the in-frame ones, dropping some. The sample has nearly 2 million clones, just under 95% seen once. Sequencing was done on a sample of naive CD8+ T cells sorted from blood. The receptors come from a man younger than 35 in good health.

The chain has TRBV9 and TRBJ2-3; D remains unclear. There are 16 residues in the CDR3. Looked up from germline, CDR1 is SGDLS and CDR2 is YYNGEE. Trimming took off 0 bases at V and 2 bases at J, with 13 bases between the two ends. CDR3 nucleotides: TGTGCCAGCAGCGTAGAAAGTGAGACTGCCACAGATACGCAGTATTTT. It is translated as CASSVESETATDTQYF.

This sequence joins TRBV7-9 and TRBJ2-7, with D possibly being TRBD2 (6 bases). Germline V lookup: CDR1 SEHNR, CDR2 FQNEAQ (reference sequence). This CDR3 spans 16 amino acids. V shed 6 bases and J shed 2 bases, with 20 bases lying between them. This CDR3 reads CASSFLYGEVAYEQYF. In DNA form, the CDR3 reads TGTGCCAGCAGTTTTTTGTACGGGGAGGTCGCCTACGAGCAGTACTTC.

The V and J genes are TRBV28 and TRBJ1-1; the match to TRBD1 covers 7 bases. The CDR3 loop spans 14 amino acids. Germline CDR1 is MDHEN and CDR2 is SYDVKM. With V trimmed by 3 bases and J by 5 bases, 6 bases remained unmatched. In nucleotides, the CDR3 is TGTGCCAGCAGTTTCCTAGGGGGCGGTACTGAAGCTTTCTTT. Its translation is CASSFLGGGTEAFF.

Only one count was recorded for this clone. The J gene is TRBJ1-1, the V gene TRBV5-6; D gene uncertain. This CDR3 contains 14 residues. Germline V gene sequence: CDR1 SGHDT, CDR2 YYEEEE. Trimming took off 0 bases at V and 3 bases at J, with 9 bases between the two ends. This CDR3 reads CASSLGPLDTEAFF. DNA for the CDR3: TGTGCCAGCAGCTTGGGACCTTTGGACACTGAAGCTTTCTTT.

V and J are TRBV19 and TRBJ2-5, with D unresolved. Germline CDR1 LNHDA, CDR2 SQIVND (reference sequence). Between the trimmed V and J ends, which lost 3 bases and 0 bases, there was a span of 17 bases. The CDR3 spans 17 residues. CDR3 DNA sequence: TGTGCCAGTAGTATTACCGCTCCTGGGTCTTACCAAGAGACCCAGTACTTC. It codes for CASSITAPGSYQETQYF.

The chain combines TRBV27 with TRBJ1-1; D is perhaps TRBD1 (5 bases). The CDR3 totals 13 residues. The ends were cut back, 6 bases at V and 5 bases at J, with 13 bases in the middle. Germline lookup yields CDR1 MNHEY and CDR2 SMNVEV (reference sequence). Here the CDR3 reads CASRQDRLTEAFF. The CDR3 DNA reads as TGTGCCAGCAGACAAGACAGACTAACTGAAGCTTTCTTT.

This clone was seen a handful of times. V usage is TRBV28 and J usage is TRBJ1-2; D remains ambiguous. The germline V gene encodes CDR1 MDHEN and CDR2 SYDVKM. CDR3 length equals 14 residues. The V end lost 7 bases, the J end lost 4 bases, and 16 bases lay between the germline ends. Written as DNA, the CDR3 is TGTGCCAGCACTCCACGTCATTGGGTCTATGGCTACACCTTC. Translating gives CASTPRHWVYGYTF.

The chain couples TRBV6-5 to TRBJ1-2; possibly TRBD1 for D (6 bases). This CDR3 is built from 12 residues. Germline values: CDR1 MNHEY, CDR2 SVGAGI. Trimming removed 5 bases at V and 11 bases at J, with 15 bases between. This CDR3 is CASSPGTWLYTF. In DNA form, the CDR3 reads TGTGCCAGCAGTCCCGGGACATGGCTATACACCTTC.

This chain connects TRBV7-9 to TRBJ1-1; no clear D gene. Germline V gene data show CDR1 as SEHNR and CDR2 as FQNEAQ (reference sequence). The CDR3 contains 14 residues. The V gene lost 0 bases and the J gene lost 1 base, with 6 bases spanning the gap. The CDR3 nucleotides are TGTGCCAGCAGCTTAGCGCGAAAGAACACTGAAGCTTTCTTT. It encodes CASSLARKNTEAFF.

This sequence joins TRBV4-1 and TRBJ2-1; no firm D call. The CDR3 consists of 13 residues. CDR1 MGHRA and CDR2 YSYEKL come from the germline V gene. The V end lost 1 base, the J end lost 8 bases, and 9 bases lay between the germline ends. This CDR3 reads CASSQVGSHEQFF. The CDR3 DNA follows: TGCGCCAGCAGCCAAGTAGGGTCCCATGAGCAGTTCTTC.

The rearrangement links TRBV14 to TRBJ1-2; a weak D match, TRBD1 (5 bases). The CDR3 covers 16 residues. Germline assignment: CDR1 SGHDN and CDR2 FVKESK. V was trimmed by 2 bases and J by 4 bases, leaving 17 bases between them. Here the CDR3 reads CASSQQGTAVPYGYTF. CDR3 in DNA: TGTGCCAGCAGCCAACAGGGCACGGCAGTACCCTATGGCTACACCTTC.

This clone has a single count. This chain connects TRBV5-6 to TRBJ2-7, with 8 bases identical to TRBD1. Per germline, CDR1 SGHDT and CDR2 YYEEEE. The ends lost 0 bases at V and 4 bases at J; junction bases unmatched: 6. This CDR3 comprises 15 residues. The CDR3 region is CASSLDGTGIYEQYF. The CDR3 nucleotides read TGTGCCAGCAGCTTGGACGGGACAGGAATTTACGAGCAGTACTTC.

The chain combines TRBV30 with TRBJ2-7, with TRBD2 identical over 15 bases. There are 15 residues in the CDR3. V dropped 5 bases and J dropped 6; count of bases not matched to a gene: 8. The germline gives CDR1 GTSNPN, CDR2 SVGIG (reference sequence). CDR3 DNA sequence: TGTGCCTGGTCGGGACTAGCGGGAGGTTTTACCGAGCAGTACTTC. It yields the protein CAWSGLAGGFTEQYF.

Of note for this clone: Different DNA sequences within this sample yield the same CDR3. J is TRBJ2-7 and V is TRBV7-9, with D perhaps given as TRBD1 or TRBD2 (5 bases each). The CDR3 length is 11 residues. Deletions cut 3 bases from V and 6 bases from J, with 6 bases between. The germline gives CDR1 SEHNR, CDR2 FQNEAQ (reference sequence). The CDR3 spells CASSFGAEQYF. DNA for the CDR3: TGTGCCAGCAGCTTCGGGGCCGAGCAGTACTTC.

V is TRBV21-1 and J is TRBJ2-7; the table's D gene call, TRBD1, was not cross checked with the DNA. TRBV21-1 is a pseudogene. The CDR3 covers 16 residues. CDR3 residues: CASSNHRGSLIYEQYF. The CDR3 coding sequence is TGTGCCAGCAGCAACCACAGGGGGAGTTTGATCTACGAGCAGTACTTC.

The gene calls are TRBV4-1 and TRBJ2-1; 7 nucleotides align to TRBD1. With V trimmed by 4 bases and J by 7 bases, 10 bases remained unmatched. The CDR3 runs 15 residues. The germline CDR1 and CDR2 sequences are MGHRA and YSYEKL. The CDR3 loop reads CASSLPGTVINEQFF. As DNA, the CDR3 is TGCGCCAGCAGCCTTCCCGGGACAGTCATAAATGAGCAGTTCTTC.

On this clone: Additional DNA sequences in this sample encode the identical CDR3. V is TRBV7-6 and J is TRBJ2-2; D uncertain. Germline assignment: CDR1 SGHVS and CDR2 FNYEAQ. Trimming cost V 5 bases and J 0 bases, with 7 bases left between them. The CDR3 is made up of 14 amino acids. The CDR3 reads CASSLDANTGELFF. In DNA form, the CDR3 reads TGTGCCAGCAGCCTGGATGCGAACACCGGGGAGCTGTTTTTT.

The chain uses TRBV13 and TRBJ2-3; 14 bases line up with TRBD2. Germline V gene sequence: CDR1 PRHDT, CDR2 FYEKMQ (reference sequence). The J segment lost 6 bases and the V segment lost 5 bases, leaving 10 bases of the junction unmatched. The CDR3 loop spans 17 amino acids. This CDR3 reads CASSPSGLAGASDTQYF. CDR3 DNA: TGTGCCAGCAGCCCTTCGGGACTAGCGGGGGCCTCGGATACGCAGTATTTT. The whole variable domain, filled in from reference TRBV13 and TRBJ2-3, reads AAGVIQSPRHLIKEKRETATLKCYPIPRHDTVYWYQQGPGQDPQFLISFYEKMQSDKGSIPDRFSAQQFSDYHSELNMSSLELGDSALYFCASSPSGLAGASDTQYFGPGTRLTVL.